This is a list of T cell receptor beta chains from one sample in a study of neurological immune-mediated disorders. A single record per CDR3 protein comes from TCRdb applying MiXCR to the 5' RACE reads. The sample holds about 60,000 distinct CDR3 sequences; around 10% are singletons and the top ten take around 7%. Input material: PBMCs. Receptors originate from a male donor with HTLV-1-associated myelopathy (HAM/TSP). Both conserved end residues are part of each CDR3. Fields, in order: clone size, V gene, J gene, CDR3 protein. Size tells how often a clone was seen (once, few, many) or the class of an expanded clone, and some rows leave it out.

>many|TRBV5-6|TRBJ2-1
CASSVLASYNEQFF
>.|TRBV7-2|TRBJ2-4
CASSSGLAGLAGENIQYF
>many|TRBV5-1|TRBJ1-2
CASSLGTFYGYTF
>many|TRBV6-4|TRBJ2-3
CASSSGGATDTQYF
>many|TRBV5-1|TRBJ1-1
CASSLGSRESTEAFF
>many|TRBV20-1|TRBJ2-7
CSAASIPGTGAREQYF
>many|TRBV12-3/TRBV12-4|TRBJ2-6
CASRPVVGALGANVLTF
>many|TRBV5-1|TRBJ2-2
CASSLAGLAMVGELFF
>many|TRBV29-1|TRBJ1-2
CSVVTGIYGYTF
>many|TRBV6-5|TRBJ2-1
CASSTTMTPGGLYNEQFF
>few|TRBV7-6|TRBJ2-6
CASSRDAEVAGANVLTF
>many|TRBV20-1|TRBJ2-5
CRGRGYETQYF
>many|TRBV7-9|TRBJ1-1
CASSLEQNTEAFF
>many|TRBV20-1|TRBJ1-6
CSARPGGNSPLHF
>many|TRBV7-9|TRBJ2-7
CASSLAGFYEQYF
>.|TRBV6-1|TRBJ2-1
CASSESGIRSQFF
>many|TRBV9|TRBJ1-4
CASSRGDVATNEKLFF
>many|TRBV5-1|TRBJ2-2
CASSLFTGAMNTGELFF